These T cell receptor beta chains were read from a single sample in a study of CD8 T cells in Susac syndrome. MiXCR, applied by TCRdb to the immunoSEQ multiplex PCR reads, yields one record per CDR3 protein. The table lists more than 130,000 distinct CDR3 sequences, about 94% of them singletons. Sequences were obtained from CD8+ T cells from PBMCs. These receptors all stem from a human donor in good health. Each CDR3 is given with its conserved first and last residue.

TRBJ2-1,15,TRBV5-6,CASSLARGGYNEQFF
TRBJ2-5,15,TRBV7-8,CASSPIAGVRETQYF
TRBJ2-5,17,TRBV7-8,CASSLNRWDRKQETQYF
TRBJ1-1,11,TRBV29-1,CSVQIVTEAFF
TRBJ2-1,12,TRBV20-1,CSALTGMGEQFF
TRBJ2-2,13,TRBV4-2,CASSHVATGELFF
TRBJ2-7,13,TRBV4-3,CASSQDRSDEQYF
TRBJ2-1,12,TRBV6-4,CASSGLNNEQFF
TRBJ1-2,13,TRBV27,CASSYGANYGYTF
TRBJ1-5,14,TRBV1,CTSSEPRERQPQHF
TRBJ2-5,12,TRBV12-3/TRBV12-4,CASSPTGEGQYF
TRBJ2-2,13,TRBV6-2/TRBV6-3,CASSYLSTGELFF
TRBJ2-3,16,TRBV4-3,CASSQERWAEVGTQYF
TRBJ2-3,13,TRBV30,CAWSVTSTDTQYF
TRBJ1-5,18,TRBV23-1,CASTRPPAREKGNQPQHF
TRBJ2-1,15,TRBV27,CASSFTGSSYNEQFF
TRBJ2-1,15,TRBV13,CASSLLAASYNEQFF
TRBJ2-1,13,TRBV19,CASSVYGGLEQFF
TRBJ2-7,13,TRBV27,CASSFRGGDEQYF
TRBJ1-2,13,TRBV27,CASSRQGNYGYTF
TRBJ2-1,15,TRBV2,CASRIGTSGAHEQFF
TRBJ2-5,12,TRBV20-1,CSASKLLETQYF
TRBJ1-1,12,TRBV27,CASSLVGDEAFF
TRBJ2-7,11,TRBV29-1,CSAYGGGEQYF
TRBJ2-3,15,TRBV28,CASSRGGPLTDTQYF
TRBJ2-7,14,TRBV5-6,CASSSSGSSYEQYF
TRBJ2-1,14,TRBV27,CASKKRGTDNEQFF
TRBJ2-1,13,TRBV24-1,CATSDLPYNEQFF
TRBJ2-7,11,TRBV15,CATSSEGEQYF
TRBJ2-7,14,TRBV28,CASTDRASSYEQYF
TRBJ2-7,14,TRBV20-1,CSAAGTEARYEQYF
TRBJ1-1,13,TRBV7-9,CASTSTGKAEAFF
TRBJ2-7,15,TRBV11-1,CASSLTRAYYDEQYF
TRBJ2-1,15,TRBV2,CASSEASIPYGEQFF
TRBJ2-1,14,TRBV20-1,CSPLGTDINNEQFF
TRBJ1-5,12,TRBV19,CATSRGGQPQHF
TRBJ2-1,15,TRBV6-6,CASTPPGAPYNEQFF
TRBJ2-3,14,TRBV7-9,CASSRQGIADTQYF
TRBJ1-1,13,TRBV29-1,CSVTGGQGTEAFF
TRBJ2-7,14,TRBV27,CASSFSAANYEQYF
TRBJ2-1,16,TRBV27,CASSLDLGSSGDEQFF
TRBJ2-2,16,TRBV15,CATSREEGRLTGELFF
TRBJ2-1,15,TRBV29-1,CSVEGGQSVYNEQFF
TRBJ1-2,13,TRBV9,CASSAGTEESYTF
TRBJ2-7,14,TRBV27,CASSLAGPTYEQYF
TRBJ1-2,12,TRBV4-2,CASQQGKRGYTF
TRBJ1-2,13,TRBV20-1,CSASGTGIYGYTF
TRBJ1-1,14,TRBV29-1,CSVEGSGWNTEAFF
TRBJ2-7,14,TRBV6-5,CASSYGSEIYEQYF
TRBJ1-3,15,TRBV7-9,CASSLVLRAGNTIYF
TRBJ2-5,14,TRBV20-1,CSAGPVGLYETQYF
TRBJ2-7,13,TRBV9,CASSVVDGYEQYF